This section outlines one TCR beta chain sequence together with its context. This specimen comes from a study of long-term antiretroviral therapy in people with HIV. Germline CDR1 and CDR2: WSHSY and SAAADI. The trim removed 3 bases at V and 4 bases at J, leaving 5 bases unmatched. This CDR3 has 15 residues. Researchers ran immunoSEQ v3.0 at survey level. Some clones are missing from TCRdb's copy, which holds only in-frame ones; the method was immunoSEQ multiplex PCR. The sample records 11,000 to 15,000 clones, roughly 82% being singletons. The TCR comes from a man aged 30-40 years with HIV. The chain links TRBV10-2 to TRBJ2-5; 10 positions match TRBD1. Sample: unsorted PBMCs, taken 0.4 years after starting antiretroviral therapy. For the CDR3, the DNA is TGCGCCAGCAGTGACGGGGACAGGGGAGGAGAGACCCAGTACTTC. Translating gives CASSDGDRGGETQYF.